This T cell receptor beta chain appears in the sequencing data of a study of cytomegalovirus exposure and HLA in healthy donors. Findings of the study overall: The study dropped some indistinguishable V segments, TRBV6-2 and TRBV6-3 among them.

PCR involved 60 Vbeta and 13 Jbeta primers. Measured with immunoSEQ multiplex PCR; TCRdb has only the in-frame clones, and not every one. The profile shows around 70,000 clones, 62% of them singletons. V was pared by 0 bases and J by 12 bases, with 16 bases between. This CDR3 has 15 amino acids. Germline CDR1 SGDLS, CDR2 YYNGEE. Regarding this clone: The antigen is undetermined.

The source material was PBMCs. This sequence originates from a man aged 25-40 years in good health and CMV-seronegative. The J gene is TRBJ1-6, the V gene TRBV9; a possible D gene is TRBD1 (5 bases). The CDR3 here is CASSVDRSGKGPLHF. The CDR3, as DNA: TGTGCCAGCAGCGTAGATAGGTCAGGGAAAGGACCCCTCCACTTT.